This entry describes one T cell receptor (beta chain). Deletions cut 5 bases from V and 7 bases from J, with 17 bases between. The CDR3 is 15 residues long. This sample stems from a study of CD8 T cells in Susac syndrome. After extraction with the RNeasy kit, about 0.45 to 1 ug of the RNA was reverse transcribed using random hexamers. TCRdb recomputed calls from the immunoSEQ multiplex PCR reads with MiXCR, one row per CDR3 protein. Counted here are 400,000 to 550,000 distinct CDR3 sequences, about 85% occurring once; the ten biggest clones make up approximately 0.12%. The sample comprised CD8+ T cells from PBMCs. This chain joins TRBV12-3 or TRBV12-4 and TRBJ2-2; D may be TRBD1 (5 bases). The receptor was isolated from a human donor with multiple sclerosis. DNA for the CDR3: TGTGCCAGCAGTCCTCAGGGTCCGATGGGCGGGGAGCTGTTTTTT. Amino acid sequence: CASSPQGPMGGELFF.